The 23 T cell receptor beta chains reported below all come from one sample, sequenced in a study of blood T cells in healthy people across ages. Alongside a J-beta primer mix, a sample-barcoded 5' primer served in a second PCR lasting about 6 to 11 cycles. TCRdb reprocessed the 5' RACE reads with MiXCR, giving one entry per CDR3 protein. The sample contains some 900,000 distinct CDR3 sequences, about 48% of which appear only once. Sequencing was carried out using blood. These receptors all come from a man aged 25 to 40 in good health.

The table lists this clonotype with a count of one. The V gene is TRBV27, the J gene TRBJ1-5; 8 bases match TRBD1. The CDR3 sequence is 14 residues long. J lost 7 bases, V lost 8 bases, and 10 bases had no gene match. Per the germline V gene, CDR1 is MNHEY and CDR2 is SMNVEV (reference sequence). Here the CDR3 DNA reads TGTGCCAGCGCCTTTCAGGGGGCGAGGCAGCCCCAGCATTTT. This sequence encodes CASAFQGARQPQHF.

This clonotype has more than one count but fewer than ten. The chain has TRBV3-1 and TRBJ1-1; tentative D call: TRBD1 (5 bases). The CDR3 is 13 amino acids. The germline V gene encodes CDR1 LGHDT and CDR2 YNNKEL (reference sequence). Trimming pared 6 bases from V and 1 base from J, leaving 9 bases between. This CDR3 is CASSMTANTEAFF. The CDR3 DNA sequence: TGTGCCAGCAGTATGACAGCGAACACTGAAGCTTTCTTT. Full variable domain (missing parts from reference TRBV3-1 and TRBJ1-1): DTAVSQTPKYLVTQMGNDKSIKCEQNLGHDTMYWYKQDSKKFLKIMFSYNNKELIINETVPNRFSPKSPDKAHLNLHINSLELGDSAVYFCASSMTANTEAFFGQGTRLTVV.

This clonotype has just a few counts. The V and J genes are TRBV6-1 and TRBJ2-6; D not resolved. CDR1 and CDR2 (germline): MNHNS, SASEGT. The CDR3 is 16 amino acids. V was cut by 2 bases and J by 4 bases, with 12 bases left in between. CDR3: CASSEMKGSGANVLTF. The CDR3 DNA reads as TGTGCCAGCAGTGAAATGAAGGGTTCAGGGGCCAACGTCCTGACTTTC.

The chain joins TRBV9 to TRBJ2-6; no reliable D call. The CDR3 spans 15 residues. CDR1 and CDR2 from the germline V gene are SGDLS and YYNGEE. V was shortened by 4 bases and J by 0 bases, with 8 bases between the two germline ends. The CDR3 loop reads CASSNYSSGANVLTF. As DNA, the CDR3 is TGTGCCAGCAGCAACTACAGCTCTGGGGCCAACGTCCTGACTTTC.

CDR3 sequence: CATSRGTLGTDTQYF. The CDR3 DNA is TGTGCCACCAGCAGAGGCACGTTAGGAACAGATACGCAGTATTTT. The V gene is TRBV15, the J gene TRBJ2-3, with D unresolved. The ends were cut back, 1 base at V and 3 bases at J, with 11 bases in the middle. The length of the CDR3 is 15 residues. Germline CDR1 is LNHNV and CDR2 is YYDKDF (reference sequence).

The rearrangement uses TRBV19 and TRBJ1-5; TRBD1 aligns across 10 bases. CDR1 is LNHDA and CDR2 is SQIVND in the germline V gene (reference sequence). The V segment lost 2 bases and the J segment 7 bases; nucleotides outside the gene matches: 5. This CDR3 contains 15 residues. The CDR3 reads CASSIRQGARQPQHF. The CDR3, as DNA: TGTGCCAGTAGTATACGACAGGGGGCCCGGCAGCCCCAGCATTTT.

The CDR3 protein is CASSFTRGLAGETQYF. CDR3 DNA: TGTGCCAGCAGTTTTACCCGGGGACTAGCGGGAGAGACCCAGTACTTC. The chain recombines TRBV28 with TRBJ2-5; 12 bases are shared with TRBD2. Germline V lookup: CDR1 MDHEN, CDR2 SYDVKM. The CDR3 covers 16 residues. V was pared by 3 bases and J by 4 bases, with 6 bases of the junction left unmatched.

This clonotype was observed a few times. The chain combines TRBV2 with TRBJ2-4; possible D gene TRBD1, 6 bases. The J call is in doubt because the DNA end fits TRBJ2-7 better. This CDR3 has 11 residues. Germline loops: CDR1 SNHLY, CDR2 FYNNEI. This CDR3 is CASQTGVEQYF. As DNA, the CDR3 is TGTGCCAGTCAGACAGGTGTCGAGCAGTACTTC.

This chain connects TRBV6-5 to TRBJ2-3, with 8 bases fitting TRBD1. This CDR3 region has 16 residues. CDR1 is MNHEY and CDR2 is SVGAGI in the germline V gene. The J segment lost 2 bases and the V segment lost 6 bases, leaving 10 bases of the junction unmatched. CDR3 in amino acids: CASRNRGVPTTDTQYF. CDR3 nucleotides: TGTGCCAGCAGAAACAGGGGGGTCCCTACCACAGATACGCAGTATTTT.

This clonotype was seen only a few times. The gene calls are TRBV27 and TRBJ2-7, with TRBD2 matching over 11 bases. In germline, CDR1 is MNHEY, CDR2 SMNVEV (reference sequence). Unmatched junction bases numbered 5, after V lost 5 bases and J lost 2 bases. This CDR3 contains 15 residues. CDR3 nucleotide sequence: TGTGCCAGCAGTCCGTCACTAGCGGGGGCCTACGAGCAGTACTTC. It yields the protein CASSPSLAGAYEQYF.

This clonotype occurred many times. This chain uses TRBV4-1 with TRBJ1-4; no clear D. Germline assignment: CDR1 MGHRA and CDR2 YSYEKL. V was pared by 0 bases and J by 8 bases, with 10 bases between. This CDR3 spans 14 amino acids. The CDR3 loop reads CASSQEKRGEKLFF. DNA of the CDR3: TGCGCCAGCAGCCAAGAAAAAAGAGGGGAAAAACTGTTTTTT.

This clonotype has a handful of counts. This rearrangement joins TRBV24-1 to TRBJ1-6, with 10 bases aligning to TRBD1. V shed 7 bases and J 10 bases; nucleotides not matched to a gene: 3. The CDR3 consists of 13 residues. Germline values: CDR1 KGHDR, CDR2 SFDVKD. The CDR3 DNA reads TGTGCCACCAGAGCGGGACAGGGGTCACCCCTCCACTTT. Protein: CATRAGQGSPLHF.

This clonotype was recorded many times. The V and J genes are TRBV29-1 and TRBJ2-4; D remains ambiguous. The V and J ends lost 5 bases and 0 bases respectively, with 23 bases between them. This CDR3 is built from 18 residues. Germline loops: CDR1 SQVTM, CDR2 ANQGSEA. The CDR3 sequence: CSVSTGLDGSLAKNIQYF. CDR3 sequence (DNA): TGCAGCGTTTCCACTGGGTTGGACGGTTCCCTAGCCAAAAACATTCAGTACTTC.

This chain joins TRBV5-1 and TRBJ2-5, with TRBD1 matching 8 bases. The germline V gene encodes CDR1 SGHRS and CDR2 YFSETQ. The CDR3 has 15 amino acids. Trimming cost V 5 bases and J 3 bases; bases outside gene matches: 9. CDR3 sequence (DNA): TGCGCCAGCAGGAACCAGGGGACAGGCAAAGAGACCCAGTACTTC. This translates into CASRNQGTGKETQYF.

In its sample, this clonotype was seen many times. This chain joins TRBV28 and TRBJ2-7; 10 bases map to TRBD1. Germline CDR1 and CDR2: MDHEN and SYDVKM. V shed 6 bases and J 4 bases; nucleotides not matched to a gene: 6. The CDR3 covers 14 residues. The CDR3 nucleotides read TGTGCCAGCAGAAAAGACAGGGGGCTTTACGAGCAGTACTTC. It is translated as CASRKDRGLYEQYF.

This clonotype was counted a few times. The CDR3 reads CSANRDRGYEQYF. As DNA, the CDR3 is TGCAGTGCCAACCGGGACAGGGGGTATGAGCAGTACTTC. V is TRBV20-1 and J is TRBJ2-7; TRBD1 matches 11 bases. The CDR3 has 13 amino acids. Per germline, CDR1 DFQATT and CDR2 SNEGSKA (reference sequence). V was clipped by 6 bases and J by 7 bases; unmatched bases: 8.

The chain joins TRBV5-1 to TRBJ2-5, with TRBD2 identical over 7 bases. The end of the DNA is better explained by TRBJ2-7, so the J call may be wrong. Per germline, CDR1 SGHRS and CDR2 YFSETQ. This CDR3 comprises 15 residues. The CDR3 loop is CASSFNAGEPYEQYF. CDR3 DNA sequence: TGCGCCAGCAGCTTCAATGCGGGAGAACCCTACGAGCAGTACTTC.

The chain joins TRBV4-3 to TRBJ1-6; maybe TRBD1 (6 bases). The CDR3 covers 18 residues. The germline CDR1 and CDR2 sequences are LGHNA and YSLEER. The V and J ends lost 0 bases and 7 bases respectively, with 19 bases between them. In DNA, the CDR3 is TGCGCCAGCAGCCAAGAAAGGCTCAACAAAGGGGGGAATTCACCCCTCCACTTT. This encodes CASSQERLNKGGNSPLHF.

V and J are TRBV13 and TRBJ1-2, with D possibly TRBD1 on 5 matching bases. In germline, CDR1 is PRHDT, CDR2 FYEKMQ (reference sequence). The CDR3 spans 15 residues. The germline V and J ends were trimmed by 5 bases and 2 bases, with 15 bases remaining between them. The CDR3 nucleotides read TGTGCCAGCAGCGGACTCGACAGCAGGAACTATGGCTACACCTTC. As protein: CASSGLDSRNYGYTF.

V is TRBV7-9 and J is TRBJ2-1; 7 nucleotides match TRBD2. This CDR3 spans 15 amino acids. Unmatched junction bases numbered 8, after V lost 3 bases and J lost 6 bases. Per the germline V gene, CDR1 is SEHNR and CDR2 is FQNEAQ (reference sequence). The CDR3 is CASSLNRLASNEQFF. In nucleotides, the CDR3 is TGTGCCAGCAGCTTGAATAGACTAGCTTCCAATGAGCAGTTCTTC.

About this clonotype itself: At one of its ends the junction is not consistent with the germline gene, which may arise from a read error. The chain uses TRBV6-5 and TRBJ1-1; TRBD1 is a possible D gene (5 bases). This CDR3 is built from 14 residues. Germline CDR1 and CDR2: MNHEY and SVGAGI. This chain's CDR3 is CAGSYGERGTEAFF. In DNA form, the CDR3 reads TGTGCCGGCAGTTACGGAGAAAGGGGAACTGAAGCTTTCTTT.

This clonotype appeared a few times. This rearrangement joins TRBV20-1 to TRBJ1-2, with unresolved D. This CDR3 contains 13 residues. V was clipped by 6 bases and J by 8 bases, with 19 bases between them. Germline CDR1 DFQATT, CDR2 SNEGSKA (reference sequence). CDR3 in amino acids: CSATLIRFGGYTF. The DNA for the CDR3 is TGCAGTGCCACATTGATTCGCTTTGGGGGCTACACCTTC.

V and J are TRBV5-1 and TRBJ2-3; 14 bases are shared with TRBD2. CDR1 is SGHRS and CDR2 is YFSETQ in the germline V gene. V shed 4 bases and J 4 bases; nucleotides not matched to a gene: 5. This CDR3 comprises 16 residues. The CDR3 protein is CASSPGTSGGADTQYF. The CDR3 DNA reads as TGCGCCAGCAGCCCCGGGACTAGCGGGGGAGCAGATACGCAGTATTTT. The entire variable domain, with the rest obtained from reference TRBV5-1 and TRBJ2-3, is as follows: KAGVTQTPRYLIKTRGQQVTLSCSPISGHRSVSWYQQTPGQGLQFLFEYFSETQRNKGNFPGRFSGRQFSNSRSEMNVSTLELGDSALYLCASSPGTSGGADTQYFGPGTRLTVL.